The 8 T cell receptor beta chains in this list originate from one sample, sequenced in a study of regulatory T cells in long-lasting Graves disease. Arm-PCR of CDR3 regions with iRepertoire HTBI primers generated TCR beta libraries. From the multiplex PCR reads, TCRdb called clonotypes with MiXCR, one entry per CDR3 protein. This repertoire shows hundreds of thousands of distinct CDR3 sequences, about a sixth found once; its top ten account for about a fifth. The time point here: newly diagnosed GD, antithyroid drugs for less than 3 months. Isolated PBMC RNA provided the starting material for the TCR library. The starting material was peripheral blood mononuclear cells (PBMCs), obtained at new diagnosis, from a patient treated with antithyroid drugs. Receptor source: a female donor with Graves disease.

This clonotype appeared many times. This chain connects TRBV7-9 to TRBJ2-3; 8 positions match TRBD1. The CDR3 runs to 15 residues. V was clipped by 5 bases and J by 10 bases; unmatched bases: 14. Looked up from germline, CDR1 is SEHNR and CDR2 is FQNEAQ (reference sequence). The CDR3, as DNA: TGTGCCAGCAGCCCACTCGGGACAGGTAGAGCTTCGCAGTATTTT. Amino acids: CASSPLGTGRASQYF.

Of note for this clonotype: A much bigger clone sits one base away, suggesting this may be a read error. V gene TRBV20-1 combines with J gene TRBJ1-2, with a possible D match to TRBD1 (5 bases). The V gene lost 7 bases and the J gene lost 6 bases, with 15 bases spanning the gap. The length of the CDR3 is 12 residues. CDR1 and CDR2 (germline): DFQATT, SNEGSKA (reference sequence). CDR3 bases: TGCAGTGTTGACCGGTGGGGCCATGGCTACACCTTC. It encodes CSVDRWGHGYTF.

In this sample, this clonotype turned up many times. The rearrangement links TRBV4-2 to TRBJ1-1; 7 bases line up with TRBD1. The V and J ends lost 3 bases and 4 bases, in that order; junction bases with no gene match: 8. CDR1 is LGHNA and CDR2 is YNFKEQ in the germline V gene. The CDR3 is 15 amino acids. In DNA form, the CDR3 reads TGTGCCAGCAGCCAGGATCCGGACAGGAGCACTGAAGCTTTCTTT. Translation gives CASSQDPDRSTEAFF.

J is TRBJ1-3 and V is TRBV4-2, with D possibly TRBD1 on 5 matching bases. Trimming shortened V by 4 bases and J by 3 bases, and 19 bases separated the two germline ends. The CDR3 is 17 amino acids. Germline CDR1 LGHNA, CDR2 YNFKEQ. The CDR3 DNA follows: TGTGCCAGCAGCCTCCCCGGGACGGATGAGTATGGAAACACCATATATTTT. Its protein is CASSLPGTDEYGNTIYF.

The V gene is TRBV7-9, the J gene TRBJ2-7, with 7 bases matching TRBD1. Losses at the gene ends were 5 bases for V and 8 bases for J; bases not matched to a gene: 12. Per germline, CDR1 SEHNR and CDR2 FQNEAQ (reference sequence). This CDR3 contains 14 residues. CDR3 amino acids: CASSPTTGDSKQYF. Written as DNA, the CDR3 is TGTGCCAGCAGCCCAACCACAGGGGACAGCAAGCAGTACTTC. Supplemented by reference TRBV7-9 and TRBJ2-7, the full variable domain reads DTGVSQNPRHKITKRGQNVTFRCDPISEHNRLYWYRQTLGQGPEFLTYFQNEAQLEKSRLLSDRFSAERPKGSFSTLEIQRTEQGDSAMYLCASSPTTGDSKQYFGPGTRLTVT.

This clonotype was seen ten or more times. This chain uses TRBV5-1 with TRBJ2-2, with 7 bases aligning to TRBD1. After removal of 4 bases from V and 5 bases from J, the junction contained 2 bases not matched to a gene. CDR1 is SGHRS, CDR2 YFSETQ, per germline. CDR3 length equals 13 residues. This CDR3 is CASSEGATGELFF. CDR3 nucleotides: TGCGCCAGCAGCGAGGGGGCAACCGGGGAGCTGTTTTTT.

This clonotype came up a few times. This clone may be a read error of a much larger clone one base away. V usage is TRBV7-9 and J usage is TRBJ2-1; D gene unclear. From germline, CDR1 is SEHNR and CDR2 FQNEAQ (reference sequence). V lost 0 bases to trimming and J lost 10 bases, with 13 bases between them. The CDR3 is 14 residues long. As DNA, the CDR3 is TGTGCCAGCAGCTTAGCTTCTACAGCCTACGAGCAGTTCTTC. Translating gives CASSLASTAYEQFF.

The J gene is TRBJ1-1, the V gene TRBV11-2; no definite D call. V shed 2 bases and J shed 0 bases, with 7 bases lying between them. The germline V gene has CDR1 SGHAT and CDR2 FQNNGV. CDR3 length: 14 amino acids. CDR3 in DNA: TGTGCCAGCAGCTTAATAGTGATGAACACTGAAGCTTTCTTT. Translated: CASSLIVMNTEAFF.